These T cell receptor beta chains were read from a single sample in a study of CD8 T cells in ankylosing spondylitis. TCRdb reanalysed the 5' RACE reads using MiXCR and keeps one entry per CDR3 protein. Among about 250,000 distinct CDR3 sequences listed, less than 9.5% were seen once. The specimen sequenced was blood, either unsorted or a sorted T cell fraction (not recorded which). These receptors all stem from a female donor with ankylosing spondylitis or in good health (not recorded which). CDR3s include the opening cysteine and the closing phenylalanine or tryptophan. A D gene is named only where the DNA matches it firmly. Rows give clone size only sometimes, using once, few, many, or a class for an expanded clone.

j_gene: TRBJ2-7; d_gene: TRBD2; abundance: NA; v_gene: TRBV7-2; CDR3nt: TGTGCCAGCAGCTTAGATGGCGGGAGGTGGGACGAGCAGTACTTC; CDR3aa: CASSLDGGRWDEQYF
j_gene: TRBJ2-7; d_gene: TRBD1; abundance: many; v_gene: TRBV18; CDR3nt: TGTGCCAGCTCACCTAGGGGACAGGGGTACGAGCAGTACTTC; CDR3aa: CASSPRGQGYEQYF
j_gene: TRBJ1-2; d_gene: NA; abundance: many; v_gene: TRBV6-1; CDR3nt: TGTGCCAGCAGTCGGGCAGGGTTCGAAGGCTATGGCTACACCTTC; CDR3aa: CASSRAGFEGYGYTF
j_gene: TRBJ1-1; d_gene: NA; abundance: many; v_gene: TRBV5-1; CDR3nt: TGCGCCAGCAGCTCACAAATGAACACTGAAGCTTTCTTT; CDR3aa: CASSSQMNTEAFF
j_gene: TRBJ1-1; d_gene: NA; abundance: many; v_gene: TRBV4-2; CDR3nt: TGTGCCAGCAGCCCCCACCCAGAGGGGCGGGGTATGAACACTGAAGCTTTCTTT; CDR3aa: CASSPHPEGRGMNTEAFF
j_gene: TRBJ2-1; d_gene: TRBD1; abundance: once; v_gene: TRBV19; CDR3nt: TGTGCCAGTAGTATTACAGGGGGGTATGAGCAGTTCTTC; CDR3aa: CASSITGGYEQFF
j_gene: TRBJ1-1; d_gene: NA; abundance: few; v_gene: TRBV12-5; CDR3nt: TGTGCTAGTGGTTTATGGGGGGGGGGTCGGGCTTTCTTT; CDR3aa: CASGLWGGGRAFF
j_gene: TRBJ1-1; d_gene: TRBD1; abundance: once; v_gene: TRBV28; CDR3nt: TGTGCCAACAGTTCGGACAGGGTGAACACTGAAGCTTTCTTT; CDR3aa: CANSSDRVNTEAFF
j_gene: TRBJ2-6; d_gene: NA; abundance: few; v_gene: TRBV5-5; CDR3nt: TGTGCCAGCAGCGCTACAGCAGTTGGGGCCAACGTCCTGACTTTC; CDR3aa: CASSATAVGANVLTF
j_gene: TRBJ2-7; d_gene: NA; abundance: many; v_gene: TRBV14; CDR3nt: TGTGCCAGCAGCCAATGGGGTAACGAGCAGTACTTC; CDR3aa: CASSQWGNEQYF
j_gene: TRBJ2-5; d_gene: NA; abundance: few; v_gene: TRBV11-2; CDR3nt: TGTGCCAGCAGCTTAGACCCGACCCAGGAGACCCAGTACTTC; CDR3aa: CASSLDPTQETQYF
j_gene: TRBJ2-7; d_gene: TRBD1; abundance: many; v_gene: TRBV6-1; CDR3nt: TGTGCCAGCAGTGAAGGTGGACAGGGGGCCCCCTACGAGCAGTACTTC; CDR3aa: CASSEGGQGAPYEQYF
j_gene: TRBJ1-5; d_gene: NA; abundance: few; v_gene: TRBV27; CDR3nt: TGTGCCAGCAGTTTATCTGCAGGGGCAGATCAGCCCCAGCATTTT; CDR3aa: CASSLSAGADQPQHF
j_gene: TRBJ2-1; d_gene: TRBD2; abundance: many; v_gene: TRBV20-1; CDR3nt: TGCAGTGCTCAAGCGGGAGAGGGGTCGGATGAGCAGTTCTTC; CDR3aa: CSAQAGEGSDEQFF
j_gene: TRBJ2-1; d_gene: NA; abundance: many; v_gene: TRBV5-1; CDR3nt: TGCGCCAGCGGACTACAATCAGGGAGGTCGTCCTACAATGAGCAGTTCTTC; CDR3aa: CASGLQSGRSSYNEQFF
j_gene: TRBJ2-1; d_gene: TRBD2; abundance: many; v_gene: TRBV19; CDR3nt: TGTGCCAGCCGTAGCGGGAGTACCTACAATGAGCAGTTCTTC; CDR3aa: CASRSGSTYNEQFF
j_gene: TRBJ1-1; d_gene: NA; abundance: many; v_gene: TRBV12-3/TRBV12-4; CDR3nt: TGTGCCAGCACCTCGACAGCGAACACTGAAGCTTTCTTT; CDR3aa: CASTSTANTEAFF
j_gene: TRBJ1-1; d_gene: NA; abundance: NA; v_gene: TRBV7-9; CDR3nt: TGTGCCAGCAGCTTTGGCAGGGAGGTCACTGAAGCTTTCTTT; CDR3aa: CASSFGREVTEAFF
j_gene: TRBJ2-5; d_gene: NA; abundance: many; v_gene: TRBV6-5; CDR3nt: TGTGCCAGCAGTTACTCGACGGCTACAGGGTTTGCCCAGTACTTC; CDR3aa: CASSYSTATGFAQYF
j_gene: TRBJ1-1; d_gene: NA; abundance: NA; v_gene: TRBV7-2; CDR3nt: TGTGCCAGCAGCTTAGTTCCAGGGTCGTATGGTGAAGCTTTCTTT; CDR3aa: CASSLVPGSYGEAFF
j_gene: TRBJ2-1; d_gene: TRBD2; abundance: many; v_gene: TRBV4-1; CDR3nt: TGCGCCAGCAGCCATTCGACTAGCGGGGTTTACAATGAGCAGTTCTTC; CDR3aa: CASSHSTSGVYNEQFF
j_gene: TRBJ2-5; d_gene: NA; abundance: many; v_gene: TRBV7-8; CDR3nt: TGTGCCAGCAACAGCGTAGGGACGGTGGTGGAGACCCAGTACTTC; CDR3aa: CASNSVGTVVETQYF
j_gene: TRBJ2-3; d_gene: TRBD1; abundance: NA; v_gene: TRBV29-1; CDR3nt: TGCAGCGCCCGACGGGATTCCCCCGGGACAGGGAGCACAGATACGCAGTATTTT; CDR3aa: CSARRDSPGTGSTDTQYF
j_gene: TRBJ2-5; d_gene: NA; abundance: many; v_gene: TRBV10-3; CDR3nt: TGTGCCATCAGTGACCCCCTAAGGACCCAGTACTTC; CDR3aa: CAISDPLRTQYF
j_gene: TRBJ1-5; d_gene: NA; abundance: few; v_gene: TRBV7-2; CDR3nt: TGTGCCAGCAGCTTAGGGCGAATGAATCAGCCCCAGCATTTT; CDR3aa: CASSLGRMNQPQHF
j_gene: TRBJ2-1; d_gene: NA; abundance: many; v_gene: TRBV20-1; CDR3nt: TGCAGGGACCGCAGGGCCTACAATGAGCAGTTCTTC; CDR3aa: CRDRRAYNEQFF
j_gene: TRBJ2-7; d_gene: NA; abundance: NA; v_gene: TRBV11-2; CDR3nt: TGTGCCAGCAGCTTGGAGCGGCCGTACGAGCAGTACTTC; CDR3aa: CASSLERPYEQYF
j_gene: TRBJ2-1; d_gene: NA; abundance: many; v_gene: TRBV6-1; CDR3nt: TGTGCCAGCAGCCGCTCCGAGGGCCCCTACAATGAGCAGTTCTTC; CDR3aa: CASSRSEGPYNEQFF
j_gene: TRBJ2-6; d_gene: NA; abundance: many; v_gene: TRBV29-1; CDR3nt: TGCAGCGTCCAACAGGGCTCTGGGGCCAACGTCCTGACTTTC; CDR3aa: CSVQQGSGANVLTF
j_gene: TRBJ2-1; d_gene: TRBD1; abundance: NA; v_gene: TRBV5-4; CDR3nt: TGTGCCAGCAGCGGAACAGGGGACGTGAATGAGCAGTTCTTC; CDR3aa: CASSGTGDVNEQFF
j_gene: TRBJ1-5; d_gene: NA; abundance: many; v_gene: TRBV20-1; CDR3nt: TGCAGTGCTAGAGACTTTTTGGGAGGCGGCAATCAGCCCCAGCATTTT; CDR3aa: CSARDFLGGGNQPQHF
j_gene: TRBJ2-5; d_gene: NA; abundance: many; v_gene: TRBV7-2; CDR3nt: TGTGCCAGCAGCTTTTCCAGCCGGGAGACCCAGTACTTC; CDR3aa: CASSFSSRETQYF
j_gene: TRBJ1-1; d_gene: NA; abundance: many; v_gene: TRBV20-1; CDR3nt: TGCAGTGCTAAAAAGCCCGCGGTTCACACTGAAGCTTTCTTT; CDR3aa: CSAKKPAVHTEAFF